This T cell receptor beta chain is from a study of blood T cell repertoires in COVID-19. For the study at large: The cDNA or gDNA used as material had been derived from T cells, B-cell-depleted T cells, or PBMCs.

The V gene's germline CDR1 is SGHTA and CDR2 FQGTGA. V was pared by 0 bases and J by 7 bases, with 13 bases between. This CDR3 comprises 15 residues. Profiling relied on immunoSEQ multiplex PCR, and the TCRdb table lists in-frame clones only, not all of them. The data hold a few hundred thousand clones, with over 75% observed a single time. Participants' reported clinical history set cohort assignment. The chain employs TRBV7-3 and TRBJ2-1; perhaps TRBD2 as D (5 bases). Input material: PBMCs or T cells enriched from blood (not recorded which). This clonotype was sampled from a young woman who had recovered from COVID-19. The CDR3 DNA follows: TGTGCCAGCAGCTTAACTAGCGAAACTGGGAATGAGCAGTTCTTC. The encoded protein is CASSLTSETGNEQFF.